The 5 T cell receptor beta chains listed next were all sequenced from one sample in a study of T cell repertoires in aging, cancer and after chemotherapy. Multiplex touch-down PCR with TRB-A/B primers amplified rearranged V-D-J TRB sequences. TCRdb processed the multiplex PCR reads anew with MiXCR; each CDR3 protein has one entry. Of 5,000 to 6,000 distinct CDR3 sequences listed, about 25% were seen once; the top ten hold 7.5%. Peripheral blood genomic DNA, not sorted cells or RNA, was the template. Material for sequencing was blood. The receptors here all came from a human donor in good health.

The chain employs TRBV5-4 and TRBJ2-2; 9 nucleotides align to TRBD2. Germline V gene data show CDR1 as SGHNT and CDR2 as YYREEE (reference sequence). This CDR3 contains 16 residues. After removal of 4 bases from V and 7 bases from J, the junction contained 11 bases not matched to a gene. This CDR3 is CASSLSNSGRSGELFF. For the CDR3, the DNA is TGTGCCAGCAGCCTGTCCAATAGCGGGAGAAGCGGGGAGCTGTTTTTT.

V gene TRBV20-1 combines with J gene TRBJ1-6; 9 positions match TRBD1. Looked up from germline, CDR1 is DFQATT and CDR2 is SNEGSKA (reference sequence). The junction had 10 bases not matched to a gene; V was cut back by 6 bases and J by 10 bases. The CDR3 covers 14 residues. CDR3 region: CSAKGTGKRSPLHF. CDR3 DNA: TGCAGTGCCAAGGGGACAGGGAAGCGATCACCCCTCCACTTT.

This clonotype is classed as medium-sized (0.01 to 0.1%). The genes are TRBV6-5 and TRBJ1-2, with D maybe TRBD1 (6 bases). This CDR3 is 14 amino acids long. Trimming took 2 bases from V and 2 from J, leaving 9 bases between them. The germline V gene encodes CDR1 MNHEY and CDR2 SVGAGI. The CDR3: CASSYGGANYGYTF. For the CDR3, the DNA is TGTGCCAGCAGTTACGGGGGGGCGAACTATGGCTACACCTTC.

This clonotype was detected a few times. The chain joins TRBV12-3 or TRBV12-4 to TRBJ1-1, with D hard to call. The CDR3 extends over 14 amino acids. Trimming stripped 3 bases from V and 0 bases from J, with 8 bases between. CDR3: CASSLAMMNTEAFF. The CDR3 region has the DNA TGTGCCAGCAGTTTGGCAATGATGAACACTGAAGCTTTCTTT.

V is TRBV7-9 and J is TRBJ2-7; the D is unclear. This CDR3 spans 12 amino acids. The ends were cut back, 6 bases at V and 3 bases at J, with 9 bases in the middle. CDR1 is SEHNR and CDR2 is FQNEAQ in the germline V gene (reference sequence). CDR3 nucleotide sequence: TGTGCCAGCAGTTTACAGAACTACGAGCAGTACTTC. This sequence encodes CASSLQNYEQYF.